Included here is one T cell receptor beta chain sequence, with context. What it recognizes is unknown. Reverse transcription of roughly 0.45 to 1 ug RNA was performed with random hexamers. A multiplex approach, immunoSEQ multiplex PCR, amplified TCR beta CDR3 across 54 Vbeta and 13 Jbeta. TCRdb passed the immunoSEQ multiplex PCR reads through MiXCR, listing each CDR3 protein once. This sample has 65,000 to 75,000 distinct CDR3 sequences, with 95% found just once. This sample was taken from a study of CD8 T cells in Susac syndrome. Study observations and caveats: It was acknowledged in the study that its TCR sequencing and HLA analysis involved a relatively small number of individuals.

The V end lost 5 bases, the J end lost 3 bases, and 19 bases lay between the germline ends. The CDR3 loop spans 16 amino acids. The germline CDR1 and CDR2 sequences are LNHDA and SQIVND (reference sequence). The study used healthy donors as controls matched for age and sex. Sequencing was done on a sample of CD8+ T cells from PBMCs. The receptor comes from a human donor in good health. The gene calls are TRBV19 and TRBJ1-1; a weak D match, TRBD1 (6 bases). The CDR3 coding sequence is TGTGCCAGTAGTCCTCGACAGGAACGCTATGACACTGAAGCTTTCTTT. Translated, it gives CASSPRQERYDTEAFF.